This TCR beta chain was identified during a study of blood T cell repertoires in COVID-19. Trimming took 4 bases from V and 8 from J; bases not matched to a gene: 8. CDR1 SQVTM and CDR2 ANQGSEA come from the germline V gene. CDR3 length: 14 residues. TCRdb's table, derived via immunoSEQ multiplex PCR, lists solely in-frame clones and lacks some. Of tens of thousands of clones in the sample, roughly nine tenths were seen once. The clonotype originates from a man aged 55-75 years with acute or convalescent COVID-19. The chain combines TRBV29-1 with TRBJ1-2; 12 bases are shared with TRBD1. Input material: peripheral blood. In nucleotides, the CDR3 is TGCAGCGTTGGAGGCTCGGGACAGGGGGCCGGCTACACCTTC. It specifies CSVGGSGQGAGYTF.